The entry below gives a single T cell receptor beta chain sequence along with its context. This entry is derived from a study of type 1 regulatory T cells. Study overall: An in vitro protocol generated T-allo10, a Tr1-enriched, alloantigen-specific CD4 T cell product.

TCRdb reanalysed the reads using MiXCR and keeps one entry per CDR3 protein. The sample includes about 100,000 distinct CDR3 sequences, less than 40% of them seen just once. This CDR3 region has 13 residues. V was pared by 0 bases and J by 5 bases, with 7 bases between. Germline assignment: CDR1 SGHRS and CDR2 YFSETQ. Material for sequencing was CD4+ T cells, either the whole sample or a sorted fraction (not recorded which). The receptor's source is a human donor in good health. The chain carries TRBV5-1 and TRBJ2-3; D is uncertain. CDR3: CASSLAPRDTQYF. The CDR3 DNA is TGCGCCAGCAGCTTGGCCCCCAGAGATACGCAGTATTTT.